The 21 T cell receptor beta chains reported below all come from one sample, sequenced in a study of T cell responses to AZD1222 COVID-19 vaccine (dated by TCRdb to about 2021). The sample's time point label, decoded: baseline before first vaccination. Library generation was performed with the immunoSEQ multiplex PCR assay. Entries here come from immuneACCESS through TCRdb and include only in-frame sequences with V and J called. Some clones fail to appear in such tables; in the studies checked, an unresolved V gene covers under half of the shortfall, and the cause of the remainder is unknown. In this sample the table shows some 130,000 clones, around 90% of which occur a single time. The ten largest clones add up to about 2% of the sample. The source was peripheral blood, collected on day 0 of AZD1222 vaccination. Every receptor here comes from an adult in good health.

The V call is TRBV19, the J call TRBJ1-4; D is possibly TRBD1 (5 bases). The CDR3 has 16 residues. The V end lost 7 bases, the J end lost 8 bases, and 23 bases lay between the germline ends. CDR1 is LNHDA, CDR2 SQIVND, per germline (reference sequence). CDR3 region: CASNTRLGGGTEKLFF. Here the CDR3 DNA reads TGTGCCAGTAATACCCGTTTGGGAGGAGGGACGGAAAAACTGTTTTTT.

The CDR3 reads CASSTGRTVTEAFF. As DNA, the CDR3 is TGTGCCAGCAGCACGGGACGGACGGTTACTGAAGCTTTCTTT. This chain uses TRBV13 with TRBJ1-1, with a weak D call TRBD1 (5 bases). The ends were cut back, 5 bases at V and 5 bases at J, with 15 bases in the middle. Germline V CDR1 and CDR2: PRHDT, FYEKMQ (reference sequence). The length of the CDR3 is 14 residues.

This clone was recorded only once. The V call is TRBV3-1 (or the pseudogene TRBV3-2), the J call TRBJ2-3; TRBD2 aligns across 9 bases. CDR1 and CDR2 from the germline V gene are LGHDT and YNNKEL (reference sequence). The CDR3 consists of 19 residues. V lost 3 bases to trimming and J lost 5 bases; unmatched junction nucleotides: 18. The CDR3 DNA follows: TGTGCCAGCAGCCACCTCAGTGGCGGGGGGGGATCGCTTAAAGATACGCAGTATTTT. Translating gives CASSHLSGGGGSLKDTQYF.

A single count supports this clone. The chain joins TRBV6-5 to TRBJ2-1; TRBD2 aligns across 11 bases. Unmatched junction bases numbered 7, after V lost 5 bases and J lost 7 bases. Germline assignment: CDR1 MNHEY and CDR2 SVGAGI. This CDR3 has 15 residues. CDR3 protein: CASSKLAGESNEQFF. The CDR3 coding sequence is TGTGCCAGCAGTAAACTAGCGGGGGAGAGTAATGAGCAGTTCTTC.

J is TRBJ2-7 and V is TRBV5-4; maybe TRBD2 (5 bases). The germline V and J ends were trimmed by 1 base and 2 bases, with 10 bases remaining between them. This CDR3 region has 14 residues. CDR1 and CDR2 (germline): SGHNT, YYREEE (reference sequence). The CDR3 nucleotides read TGTGCCAGCAGCTTGCCGGGGATAACCTACGAGCAGTACTTC. This encodes CASSLPGITYEQYF.

This rearrangement joins TRBV9 to TRBJ1-3, with D possibly TRBD1 on 5 matching bases. Between the trimmed V and J ends, which lost 0 bases and 0 bases, there was a span of 16 bases. Per the germline V gene, CDR1 is SGDLS and CDR2 is YYNGEE. This CDR3 region has 18 residues. CDR3 in amino acids: CASSVDSRQRNSGNTIYF. As DNA, the CDR3 is TGTGCCAGCAGCGTAGATAGTCGACAGAGAAACTCTGGAAACACCATATATTTT.

The rearrangement joins TRBV4-1 to TRBJ2-3; 8 nucleotides match TRBD2. V lost 0 bases and J lost 4; bases outside the gene matches: 9. CDR3 length: 17 residues. The germline CDR1 and CDR2 sequences are MGHRA and YSYEKL. CDR3 protein: CASSQDGAGGGADTQYF. CDR3 DNA: TGCGCCAGCAGCCAAGACGGGGCGGGAGGTGGGGCAGATACGCAGTATTTT.

CDR3 DNA sequence: TGTGCCAGCTCACCCTTTAGCAACGACAATCAGCCCCAGCATTTT. Its translation: CASSPFSNDNQPQHF. V usage is TRBV18 and J usage is TRBJ1-5; D unclear. Trimming left V 3 bases short and J 3 bases short, with 12 bases between. CDR1 KGHSH and CDR2 LQKENI come from the germline V gene. The CDR3 length is 15 residues.

The chain joins TRBV10-2 to TRBJ2-6; D might be TRBD1 or TRBD2, each matching 5 bases. Germline assignment: CDR1 WSHSY and CDR2 SAAADI. CDR3 length: 14 residues. Trimming left V 5 bases short and J 4 bases short, with 9 bases between. This chain's CDR3 is CASSRRTGANVLTF. The CDR3 bases are TGCGCCAGCAGTCGGAGGACAGGGGCCAACGTCCTGACTTTC.

This rearrangement joins TRBV11-3 to TRBJ2-1; no clear D gene. Germline CDR1 reads SGHNT; CDR2 reads YENEEA. There are 14 residues in the CDR3. Trimming pared 1 base from V and 6 bases from J, leaving 10 bases between. The CDR3 DNA reads TGTGCCAGCAGCTTAGTGACGGTAAGCAATGAGCAGTTCTTC. This sequence encodes CASSLVTVSNEQFF.

V gene TRBV19 combines with J gene TRBJ1-2, with D possibly TRBD1 on 5 matching bases. Trimming removed 0 bases at V and 8 bases at J, with 16 bases between. The CDR3 sequence is 15 residues long. The V gene's germline CDR1 is LNHDA and CDR2 SQIVND (reference sequence). The DNA for the CDR3 is TGTGCCAGTAGTATAGATCCGGCAGGTAGGGGAGGCTACACCTTC. The encoded protein is CASSIDPAGRGGYTF. Variable domain in full (rest from reference TRBV19 and TRBJ1-2): DGGITQSPKYLFRKEGQNVTLSCEQNLNHDAMYWYRQDPGQGLRLIYYSQIVNDFQKGDIAEGYSVSREKKESFPLTVTSAQKNPTAFYLCASSIDPAGRGGYTFGSGTRLTVV.

This clone has only a few counts. V is TRBV6-5 and J is TRBJ1-1; D is ambiguous. Trimming stripped 11 bases from V and 6 bases from J, with 10 bases between. CDR1 is MNHEY and CDR2 is SVGAGI in the germline V gene. CDR3 size: 10 residues. The CDR3 region is CAAGVSEAFF. CDR3 sequence (DNA): TGTGCCGCCGGGGTCTCTGAAGCTTTCTTT.

V and J are TRBV28 and TRBJ1-1; D unresolved. Germline V gene sequence: CDR1 MDHEN, CDR2 SYDVKM. This CDR3 has 14 amino acids. V was trimmed by 6 bases and J by 11 bases, leaving 22 bases between them. The CDR3: CASSPPGVGKWAFF. In DNA, the CDR3 is TGTGCCAGCAGCCCCCCCGGGGTAGGGAAATGGGCTTTCTTT. Full variable domain (outside the CDR3, taken from reference TRBV28 and TRBJ1-1): DVKVTQSSRYLVKRTGEKVFLECVQDMDHENMFWYRQDPGLGLRLIYFSYDVKMKEKGDIPEGYSVSREKKERFSLILESASTNQTSMYLCASSPPGVGKWAFFGQGTRLTVV.

The chain is built from TRBV19 and TRBJ1-1, with a tentative D call TRBD1 (5 bases). Germline CDR1 LNHDA, CDR2 SQIVND (reference sequence). Trimming took off 7 bases at V and 4 bases at J, with 16 bases between the two ends. The CDR3 length is 14 residues. In nucleotides, the CDR3 is TGTGCCAGTAAATCGGCGATAAGGGGCACTGAAGCTTTCTTT. Its protein product is CASKSAIRGTEAFF.

Here the CDR3 DNA reads TGTGCCTGCAAACAGAACAACCTTGAAGCTTTCTTT. It translates to CACKQNNLEAFF. The chain recombines TRBV6-5 with TRBJ1-1; no reliable D call. V lost 11 bases and J 7 bases, leaving 17 bases between the germline ends. The V gene's germline CDR1 is MNHEY and CDR2 SVGAGI. The CDR3 sequence is 12 residues long.

V is TRBV7-8 and J is TRBJ2-1; D may correspond to TRBD1 or TRBD2 (5 bases each). The germline V gene has CDR1 SGHVS and CDR2 FQNEAQ. The V gene lost 5 bases and the J gene lost 7 bases, with 15 bases spanning the gap. This CDR3 has 14 amino acids. The CDR3 nucleotides are TGTGCCAGCAGCCGGGACCGGTTGAGTAATGAGCAGTTCTTC. Translated: CASSRDRLSNEQFF. Drawing the rest from reference TRBV7-8 and TRBJ2-1, the complete variable domain is GAGVSQSPRYKVAKRGQDVALRCDPISGHVSLFWYQQALGQGPEFLTYFQNEAQLDKSGLPSDRFFAERPEGSVSTLKIQRTQQEDSAVYLCASSRDRLSNEQFFGPGTRLTVL.

This clone was observed a single time. As DNA, the CDR3 is TGCGCCAGCAGCTTGGACAGCAGGAACACTGAAGCTTTCTTT. Amino acid sequence: CASSLDSRNTEAFF. The V gene is TRBV5-1, the J gene TRBJ1-1, with D hard to call. Germline CDR1 reads SGHRS; CDR2 reads YFSETQ. CDR3 length: 14 residues. V lost 0 bases and J 1 base, leaving 7 bases between the germline ends.

This clone was recorded a few times. The CDR3 nucleotides are TGTGCCATCAGATACCAGGAGGACAGGAAGGCTTTCTTT. It encodes CAIRYQEDRKAFF. The gene calls are TRBV10-3 and TRBJ1-1, with 7 bases lining up with TRBD1. J lost 11 bases, V lost 6 bases, and 12 bases had no gene match. The CDR3 is 13 residues long. CDR1 is ENHRY, CDR2 SYGVKD, per germline.

The chain carries TRBV27 and TRBJ1-4, with D maybe TRBD1 (5 bases). The CDR3 covers 16 residues. V shed 5 bases and J shed 9 bases, with 22 bases lying between them. Germline CDR1 reads MNHEY; CDR2 reads SMNVEV (reference sequence). The CDR3 DNA reads TGTGCCAGCAGTCCGGACGTCGGGACCCCTAGGAAAAAACTGTTTTTT. It specifies CASSPDVGTPRKKLFF.

The CDR3 loop reads CASSPGPAGQTQYF. The CDR3 DNA is TGTGCCAGCAGTCCCGGACCCGCCGGACAGACCCAGTACTTC. This rearrangement joins TRBV28 to TRBJ2-5; D gene ambiguous. The germline CDR1 and CDR2 sequences are MDHEN and SYDVKM. The length of the CDR3 is 14 residues. With 5 bases removed from V and 6 bases from J, the gap between germline ends came to 16 bases.

The chain employs TRBV7-2 and TRBJ1-5; maybe TRBD1 (5 bases). CDR1 and CDR2 (germline): SGHTA, FQGNSA. The length of the CDR3 is 15 residues. Trimming took off 6 bases at V and 5 bases at J, with 17 bases between the two ends. CDR3 DNA sequence: TGTGCCAGCAGAAAAGGCGGGGGAGCATATCAGCCCCAGCATTTT. It translates to CASRKGGGAYQPQHF.